The T cell receptor beta chain described here comes from a study of CD8 T cells in ankylosing spondylitis. Findings and caveats of the study: Previous work reported some of these motif variants in the synovial fluid and blood of reactive arthritis. There was a TCR beta motif, made of 7 to 9 highly homologous variants, that appeared characteristic of ankylosing spondylitis blood.

This clonotype has only a few counts. The antigen remains undetermined. TCRdb re-called the 5' RACE reads with MiXCR, one entry per CDR3 protein. Of a few hundred thousand distinct CDR3 sequences in the sample, about 7% were seen once. Losses at the gene ends were 3 bases for V and 6 bases for J; bases not matched to a gene: 6. CDR1 and CDR2 from the germline V gene are SGHDT and YYEEEE. The CDR3 is made up of 14 amino acids. Sequencing was done on a sample of blood, either unsorted or a sorted T cell fraction (not recorded which). The chain joins TRBV5-6 to TRBJ2-7; 10 bases map to TRBD1. The receptor's source is a male donor with ankylosing spondylitis. CDR3 DNA: TGTGCCAGCAGCTCATCGGGACAGGGGCGCGAGCAGTACTTC. It codes for CASSSSGQGREQYF.